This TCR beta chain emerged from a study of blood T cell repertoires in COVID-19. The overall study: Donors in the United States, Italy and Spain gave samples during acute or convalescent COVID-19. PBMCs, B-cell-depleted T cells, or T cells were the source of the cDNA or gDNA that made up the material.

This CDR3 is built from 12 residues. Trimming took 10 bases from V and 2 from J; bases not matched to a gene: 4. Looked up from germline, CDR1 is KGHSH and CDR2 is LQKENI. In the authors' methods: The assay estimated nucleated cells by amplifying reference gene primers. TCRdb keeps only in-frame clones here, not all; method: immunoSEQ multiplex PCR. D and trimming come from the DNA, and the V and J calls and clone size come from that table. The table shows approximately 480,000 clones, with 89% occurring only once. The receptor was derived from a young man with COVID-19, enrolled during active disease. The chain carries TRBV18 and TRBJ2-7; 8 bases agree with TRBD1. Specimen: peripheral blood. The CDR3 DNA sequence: TGTGCCACTGGACAGGGTCCCTACGAGCAGTACTTC. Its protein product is CATGQGPYEQYF.